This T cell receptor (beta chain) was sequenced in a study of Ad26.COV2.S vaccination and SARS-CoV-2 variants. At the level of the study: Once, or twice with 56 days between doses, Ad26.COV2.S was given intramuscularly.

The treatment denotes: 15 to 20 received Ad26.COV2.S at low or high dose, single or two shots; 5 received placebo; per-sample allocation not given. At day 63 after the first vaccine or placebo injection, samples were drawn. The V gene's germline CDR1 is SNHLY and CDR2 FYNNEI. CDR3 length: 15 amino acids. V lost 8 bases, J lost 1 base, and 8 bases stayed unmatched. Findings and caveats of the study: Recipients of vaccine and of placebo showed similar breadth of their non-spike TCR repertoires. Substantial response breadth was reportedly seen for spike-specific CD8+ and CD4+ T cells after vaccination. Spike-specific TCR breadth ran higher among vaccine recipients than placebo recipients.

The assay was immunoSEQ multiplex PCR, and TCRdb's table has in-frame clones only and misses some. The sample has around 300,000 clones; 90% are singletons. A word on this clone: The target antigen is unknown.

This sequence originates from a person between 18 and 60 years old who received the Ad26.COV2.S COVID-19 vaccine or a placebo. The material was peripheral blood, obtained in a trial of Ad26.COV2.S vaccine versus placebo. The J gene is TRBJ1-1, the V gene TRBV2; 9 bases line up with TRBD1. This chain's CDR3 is CASCSPDRGNTEAFF. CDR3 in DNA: TGTGCCAGCTGCTCCCCGGACAGGGGGAACACTGAAGCTTTCTTT.